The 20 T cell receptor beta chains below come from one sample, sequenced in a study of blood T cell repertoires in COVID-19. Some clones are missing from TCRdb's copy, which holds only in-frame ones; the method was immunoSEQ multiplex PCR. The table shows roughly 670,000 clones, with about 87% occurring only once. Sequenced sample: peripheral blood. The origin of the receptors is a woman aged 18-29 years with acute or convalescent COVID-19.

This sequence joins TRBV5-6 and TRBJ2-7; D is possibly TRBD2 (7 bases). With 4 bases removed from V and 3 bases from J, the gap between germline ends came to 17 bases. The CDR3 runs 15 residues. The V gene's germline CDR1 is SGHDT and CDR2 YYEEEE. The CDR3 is CASSLGGLNLYEQYF. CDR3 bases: TGTGCCAGCAGCCTGGGGGGGCTAAACCTCTACGAGCAGTACTTC.

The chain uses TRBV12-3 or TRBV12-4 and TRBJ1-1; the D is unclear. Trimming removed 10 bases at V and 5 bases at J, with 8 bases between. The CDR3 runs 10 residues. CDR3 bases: TGTGCCACGGGGAGGACTGAAGCTTTCTTT. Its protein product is CATGRTEAFF.

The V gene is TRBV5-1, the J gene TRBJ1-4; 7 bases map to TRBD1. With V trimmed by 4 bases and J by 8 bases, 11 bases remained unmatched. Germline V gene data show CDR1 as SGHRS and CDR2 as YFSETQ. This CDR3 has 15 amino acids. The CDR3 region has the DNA TGCGCCAGCAGCCCCGAGACAGGGAGAGGAGAAAAACTGTTTTTT. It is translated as CASSPETGRGEKLFF. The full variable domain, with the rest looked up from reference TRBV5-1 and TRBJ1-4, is KAGVTQTPRYLIKTRGQQVTLSCSPISGHRSVSWYQQTPGQGLQFLFEYFSETQRNKGNFPGRFSGRQFSNSRSEMNVSTLELGDSALYLCASSPETGRGEKLFFGSGTQLSVL.

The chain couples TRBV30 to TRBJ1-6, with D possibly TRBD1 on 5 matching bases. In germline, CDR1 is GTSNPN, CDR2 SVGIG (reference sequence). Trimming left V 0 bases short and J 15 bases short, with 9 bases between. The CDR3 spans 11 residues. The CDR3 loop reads CAWSVGGGLHF. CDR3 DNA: TGTGCCTGGAGTGTGGGGGGAGGCCTCCACTTT.

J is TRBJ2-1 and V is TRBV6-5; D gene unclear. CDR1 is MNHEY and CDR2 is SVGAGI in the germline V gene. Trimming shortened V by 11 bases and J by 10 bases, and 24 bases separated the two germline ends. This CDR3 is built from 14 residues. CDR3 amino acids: CAGASGYRPQEQFF. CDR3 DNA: TGTGCCGGCGCTTCCGGGTACCGGCCGCAGGAGCAGTTCTTC.

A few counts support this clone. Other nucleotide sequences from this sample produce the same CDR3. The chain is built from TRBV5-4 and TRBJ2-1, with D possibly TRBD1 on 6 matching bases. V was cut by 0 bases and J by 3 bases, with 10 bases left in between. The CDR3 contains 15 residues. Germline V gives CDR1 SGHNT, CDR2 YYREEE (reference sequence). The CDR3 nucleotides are TGTGCCAGCAGCTTGGGGCAGGGGAGCTACAATGAGCAGTTCTTC. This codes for CASSLGQGSYNEQFF.

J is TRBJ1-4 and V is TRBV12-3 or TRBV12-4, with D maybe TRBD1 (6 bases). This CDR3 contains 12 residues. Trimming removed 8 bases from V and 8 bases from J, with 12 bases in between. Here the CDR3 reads CASQGWEEKLFF. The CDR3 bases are TGTGCCAGCCAGGGGTGGGAGGAAAAACTGTTTTTT.

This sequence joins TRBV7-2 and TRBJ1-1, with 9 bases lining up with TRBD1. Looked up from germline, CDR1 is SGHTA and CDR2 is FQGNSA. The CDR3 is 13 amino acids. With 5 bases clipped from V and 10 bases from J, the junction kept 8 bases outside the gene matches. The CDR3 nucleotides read TGTGCCAGCAGCCCGACTCGACAGGGGGGAGCTTTCTTT. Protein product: CASSPTRQGGAFF.

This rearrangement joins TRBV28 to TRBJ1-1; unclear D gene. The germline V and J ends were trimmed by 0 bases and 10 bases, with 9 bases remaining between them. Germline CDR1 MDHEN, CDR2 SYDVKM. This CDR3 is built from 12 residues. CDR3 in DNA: TGTGCCAGCAGTTTATGGCAGAGGGCAGCTTTCTTT. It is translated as CASSLWQRAAFF.

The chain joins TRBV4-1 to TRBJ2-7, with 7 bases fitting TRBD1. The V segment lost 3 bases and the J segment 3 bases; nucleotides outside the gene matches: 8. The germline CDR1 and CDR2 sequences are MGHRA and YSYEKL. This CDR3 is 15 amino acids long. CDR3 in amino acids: CASSQLTGSLYEQYF. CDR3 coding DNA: TGCGCCAGCAGCCAGTTGACAGGGAGTCTCTACGAGCAGTACTTC.

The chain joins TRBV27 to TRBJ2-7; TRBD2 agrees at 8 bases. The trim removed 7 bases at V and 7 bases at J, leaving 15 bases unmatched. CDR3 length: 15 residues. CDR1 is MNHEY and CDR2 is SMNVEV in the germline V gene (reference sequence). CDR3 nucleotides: TGTGCCAGCACCCCCCCCACGGGGGGGCCTGGAGAGCAGTACTTC. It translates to CASTPPTGGPGEQYF.

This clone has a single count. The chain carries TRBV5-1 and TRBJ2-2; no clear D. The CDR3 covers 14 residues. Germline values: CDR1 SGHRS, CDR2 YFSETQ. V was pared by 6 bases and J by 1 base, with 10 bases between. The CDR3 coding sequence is TGCGCCAGCAATGAGGATATGAACACCGGGGAGCTGTTTTTT. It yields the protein CASNEDMNTGELFF.

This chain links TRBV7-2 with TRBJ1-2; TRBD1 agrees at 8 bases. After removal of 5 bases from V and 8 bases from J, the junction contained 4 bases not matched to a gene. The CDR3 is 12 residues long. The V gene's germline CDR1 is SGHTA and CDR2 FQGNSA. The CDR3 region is CASSARGLGYTF. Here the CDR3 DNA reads TGTGCCAGCAGCGCCAGGGGGCTCGGCTACACCTTC.

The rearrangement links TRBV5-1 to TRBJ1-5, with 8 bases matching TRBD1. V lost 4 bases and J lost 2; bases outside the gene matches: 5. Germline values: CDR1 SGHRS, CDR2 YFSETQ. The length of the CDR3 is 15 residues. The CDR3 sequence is CASSDGQGGNQPQHF. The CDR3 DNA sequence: TGCGCCAGCAGCGATGGACAGGGCGGCAATCAGCCCCAGCATTTT. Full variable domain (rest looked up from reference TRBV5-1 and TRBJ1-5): KAGVTQTPRYLIKTRGQQVTLSCSPISGHRSVSWYQQTPGQGLQFLFEYFSETQRNKGNFPGRFSGRQFSNSRSEMNVSTLELGDSALYLCASSDGQGGNQPQHFGDGTRLSIL.

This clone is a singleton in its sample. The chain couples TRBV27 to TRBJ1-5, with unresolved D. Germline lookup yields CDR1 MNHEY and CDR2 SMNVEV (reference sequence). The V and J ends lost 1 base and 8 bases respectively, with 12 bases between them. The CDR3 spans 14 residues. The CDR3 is CASSLYGPREPQHF. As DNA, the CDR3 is TGTGCCAGCAGTTTATATGGCCCCCGGGAGCCCCAGCATTTT.

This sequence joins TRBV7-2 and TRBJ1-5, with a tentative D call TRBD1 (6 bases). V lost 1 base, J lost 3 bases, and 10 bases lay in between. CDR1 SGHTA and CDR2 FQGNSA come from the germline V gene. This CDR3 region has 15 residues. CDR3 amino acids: CASSLGGRINQPQHF. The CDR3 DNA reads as TGTGCCAGCAGCTTAGGGGGGCGGATCAATCAGCCCCAGCATTTT.

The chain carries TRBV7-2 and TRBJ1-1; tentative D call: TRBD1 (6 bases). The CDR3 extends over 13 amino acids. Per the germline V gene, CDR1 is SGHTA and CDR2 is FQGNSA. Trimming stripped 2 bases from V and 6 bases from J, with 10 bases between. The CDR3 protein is CASSLRGGSEAFF. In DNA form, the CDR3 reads TGTGCCAGCAGCTTACGGGGGGGCTCTGAAGCTTTCTTT.

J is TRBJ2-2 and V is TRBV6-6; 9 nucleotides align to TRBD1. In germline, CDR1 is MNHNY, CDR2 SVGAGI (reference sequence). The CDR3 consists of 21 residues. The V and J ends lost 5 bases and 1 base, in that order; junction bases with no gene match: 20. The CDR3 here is CASSPRFLGQGLTRNTGELFF. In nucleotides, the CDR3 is TGTGCCAGCAGTCCCCGGTTTCTGGGACAGGGCCTGACCCGGAACACCGGGGAGCTGTTTTTT.

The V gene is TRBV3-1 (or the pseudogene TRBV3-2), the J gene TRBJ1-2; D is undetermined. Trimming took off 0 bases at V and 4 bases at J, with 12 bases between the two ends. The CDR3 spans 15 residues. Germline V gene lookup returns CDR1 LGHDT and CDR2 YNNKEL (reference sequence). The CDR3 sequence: CASSQDRSRTYGYTF. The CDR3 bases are TGTGCCAGCAGCCAAGATAGATCACGTACCTATGGCTACACCTTC.

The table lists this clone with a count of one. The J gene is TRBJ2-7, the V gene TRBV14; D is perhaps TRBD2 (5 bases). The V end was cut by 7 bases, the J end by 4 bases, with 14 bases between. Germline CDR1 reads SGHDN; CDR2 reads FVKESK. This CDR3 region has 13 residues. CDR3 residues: CASKPSGGYEQYF. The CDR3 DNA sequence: TGTGCCAGCAAACCCTCCGGCGGGTACGAGCAGTACTTC. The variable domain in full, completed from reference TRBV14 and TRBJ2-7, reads EAGVTQFPSHSVIEKGQTVTLRCDPISGHDNLYWYRRVMGKEIKFLLHFVKESKQDESGMPNNRFLAERTGGTYSTLKVQPAELEDSGVYFCASKPSGGYEQYFGPGTRLTVT.